The present T cell receptor (beta chain) was sequenced within a study of molecular identifiers for immune sequencing clone quantification. Regarding the study as a whole: The study reportedly detected spiked Jurkat TCR RNA from one cell among some 1 million naive cells.

This clonotype showed up just a few times. Its target is not known. CDR1 is DFQATT, CDR2 SNEGSKA, per germline (reference sequence). V lost 7 bases to trimming and J lost 4 bases, with 6 bases between them. The CDR3 is 10 residues long. Generation of bulk TCR libraries relied on previously described methods and listed TCR primers. TCRdb fed the PCR reads into MiXCR, producing one record per CDR3 protein. The sample includes a few hundred thousand distinct CDR3 sequences, about 22% seen only once; the top ten take about 0.78%. The sequencing sample was made of naive CD8+ T cells from blood, with Jurkat cell RNA spiked in. Noted subset: FACS-sorted CD8+CD4-CCR7+CD45RA+ naive T cells. This receptor was taken from a human donor in good health. Some libraries in this study had Jurkat cell RNA spiked in. The chain uses TRBV20-1 and TRBJ2-3; no clear D. The DNA for the CDR3 is TGCAGTGTCCCGTCAGATACGCAGTATTTT. Its protein is CSVPSDTQYF.